The present entry profiles one T cell receptor (beta chain) with its context. This clonotype was recorded many times. Which antigen it targets is not known. The record has no base qualities; no much larger clone is one base away. The V and J ends are trimmed by 0 bases and 3 bases, leaving 7 bases between them. There are 14 amino acids in the CDR3, from cysteine to phenylalanine inclusive. Only CDR3 DNA remains: 42 bases, in frame from the first base. Taken from the germline V gene, the CDR1 and CDR2 loops are SGHRS and YFSETQ. Read against the paper, the sample's time point label means: longitudinal time-point 1 (baseline). Unsorted PBMC libraries were generated from 2 million PBMCs stored in RNAlater at -80 °C until RNA extraction. The multiple sclerosis patients were enrolled in a US clinical protocol that evaluated disease progression with magnetic resonance imaging. Peripheral blood underwent Ficoll-Hypaque density gradient centrifugation to isolate PBMCs, which were then cryopreserved in liquid nitrogen.

cDNA was synthesized by template-switch 5'RACE using a primer with a 10-nucleotide random unique molecular identifier that tagged each TCR transcript. Every sequencing run yielded over 180 million TCR-beta sequences covering 15-18 subjects. Total RNA was extracted with the RNeasy kit. TCR-beta VDJ regions were amplified with primers for the TCR constant region and the 5'RACE anchor, using the KAPA Real-time Library Amplification kit. Sample indexes and Illumina adaptors were added in a first PCR, and a second PCR then increased library yield. The roughly 650 bp TCR product was size-selected on a 2% E-gel SizeSelection system after Ampure bead purification. Before pooling, libraries had their quality checked on a Bioanalyzer, their concentration measured with Qubit, and their quantity determined with the Kapa Library Quantification kit. Libraries were sequenced paired-end 2 x 150 bp on an Illumina HiSeq 2500. To increase sequence diversity, roughly 24-32% phiX was spiked into each library pool. Per the authors' processing: The quality-filtered reads were processed with the UMI-based MiGEC pipeline, whose error correction step removed more than 80% of the raw TCR sequences. VDJ genes were aligned to IMGT germline references, and clonotypes were defined by unique CDR3 amino acid sequence plus V-J genes. Clonal expansion, Shannon diversity and CDR3 relatedness were evaluated with VDJtools (CalcPairwiseDistances, ClusterSamples), while phylogenetic trees were built in CLCbio workbench. Clones with at least 8 unique UMIs were defined as expanded, with this threshold being based on coefficient-of-variation modelling across technical triplicates. TCRdb reran the public reads through fastp at Q25 and MiXCR, keeping productive beta chains. Rows with a matching CDR3 protein are joined into one entry that keeps the most common DNA and genes. The V and J calls here are based on TCRdb, not the publication. Within this sample are under 40,000 distinct CDR3 sequences, with about 3.3% of them counted one time only. The top ten hold about 8% of the sample.

The data belong to a study of neurological immune-mediated disorders (dated by TCRdb to about 2019). About the investigation overall: Among the approximately 34 multiple sclerosis patients, approximately 30 had relapsing-remitting MS and 3 had secondary progressive MS. Using UMI-based sequencing, the study compared peripheral blood TCR-beta repertoires from patients with HTLV-I-associated myelopathy (HAM/TSP), patients with multiple sclerosis, and healthy controls. The 106 TCR-beta libraries covered PBMC samples along with longitudinal samples, technical triplicates, and paired sorted CD4+ and CD8+ T-cell subsets. Longitudinal HAM/TSP donors and healthy donors each had 3 time-points at intervals of roughly 3-40 months. Of the 65 to 70 subjects in the cohort, approximately 15 were HAM/TSP patients, approximately 34 were multiple sclerosis patients, and about 20 were healthy controls.

Results the study describes overall, beyond this receptor: No identical CDR3 amino acid sequences were found to be shared among expanded clones across subjects, suggesting that TCR-beta repertoires were private in all groups. Phylogenetic analysis grouped repertoires from 18 of 34 MS patients into a cluster of related CDR3 sequences, suggesting a possible repertoire-level signature. No association of the MS cluster with clinical or MRI features was observed, and the need for larger cohorts was stated by the authors. TCR clonal expansion was greatest in HAM/TSP patients and smallest in MS patients, who ranked below even healthy controls.

The origin of this receptor is a woman aged 60 to 75 with multiple sclerosis. This chain is built from TRBV5-1 and TRBJ1-5; tentative D gene TRBD1, with 6 bases matching. Sequences were obtained from PBMCs. The CDR3 sequence is CASSLGQDNQPQHF. The DNA reads TGCGCCAGCAGCTTGGGACAGGACAATCAGCCCCAGCATTTT.